This TCR beta chain was identified in a study of T cell repertoires in cytomegalovirus infection. Whole-study context: The public TCR beta signatures pointed to both CMV infection and matching HLA type.

Remarks on this clonotype: Its antigen is not known.

The CDR3 loop spans 16 amino acids. The germline gives CDR1 SQVTM, CDR2 ANQGSEA. The ends lost 5 bases at V and 7 bases at J; junction bases unmatched: 14. TCRdb fed the reads into MiXCR, producing one record per CDR3 protein. The sample comprises approximately 320,000 distinct CDR3 sequences, over 7.5% of which are singletons, and 3.5% to 4.5% rests with the top ten. Study-wide results and caveats: The ex vivo response was dominated by HLA-C-restricted CMV-specific TCR beta clonotypes. Identification of carriers of CMV plus the relevant HLA was achieved through cumulative public TCR beta family frequency.

V and J are TRBV29-1 and TRBJ1-1, with 12 bases matching TRBD1. Specimen: PBMCs. The receptor was derived from a human donor in good health (CMV status not recorded). Some clones in this sample may be carry-over from other donors' samples. The DNA of the CDR3 is TGCAGCGTTAAGGGGTGGGACAGGGGGCCGAGAGGTGAAGCTTTCTTT. Protein sequence: CSVKGWDRGPRGEAFF.